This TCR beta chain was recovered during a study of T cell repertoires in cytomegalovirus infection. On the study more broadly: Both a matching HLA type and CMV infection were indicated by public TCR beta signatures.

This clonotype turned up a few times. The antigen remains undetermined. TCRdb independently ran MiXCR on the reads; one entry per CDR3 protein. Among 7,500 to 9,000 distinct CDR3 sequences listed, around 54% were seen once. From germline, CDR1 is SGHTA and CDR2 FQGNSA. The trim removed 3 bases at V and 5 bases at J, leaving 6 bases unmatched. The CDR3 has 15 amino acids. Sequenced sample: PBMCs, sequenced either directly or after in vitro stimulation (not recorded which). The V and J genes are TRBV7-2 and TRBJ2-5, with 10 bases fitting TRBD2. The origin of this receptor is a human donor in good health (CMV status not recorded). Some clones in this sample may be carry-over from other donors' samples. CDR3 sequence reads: CASSFQAGGGETQYF. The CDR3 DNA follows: TGTGCCAGCAGCTTTCAAGCGGGAGGGGGTGAGACCCAGTACTTC.